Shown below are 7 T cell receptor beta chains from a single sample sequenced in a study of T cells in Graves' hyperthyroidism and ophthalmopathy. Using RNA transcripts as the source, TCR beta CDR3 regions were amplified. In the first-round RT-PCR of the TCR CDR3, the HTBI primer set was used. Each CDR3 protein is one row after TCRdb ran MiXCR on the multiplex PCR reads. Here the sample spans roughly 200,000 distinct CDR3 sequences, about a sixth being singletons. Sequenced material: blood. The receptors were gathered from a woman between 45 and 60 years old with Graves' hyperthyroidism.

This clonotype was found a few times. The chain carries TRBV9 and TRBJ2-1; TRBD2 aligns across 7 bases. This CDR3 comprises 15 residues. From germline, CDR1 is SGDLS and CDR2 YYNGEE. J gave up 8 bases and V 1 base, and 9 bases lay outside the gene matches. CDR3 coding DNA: TGTGCCAGCAGCGTACTCACTACCCGGGAGGATGAGCAGTTCTTC. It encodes CASSVLTTREDEQFF. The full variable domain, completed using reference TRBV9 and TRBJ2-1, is DSGVTQTPKHLITATGQRVTLRCSPRSGDLSVYWYQQSLDQGLQFLIQYYNGEERAKGNILERFSAQQFPDLHSELNLSSLELGDSALYFCASSVLTTREDEQFFGPGTRLTVL.

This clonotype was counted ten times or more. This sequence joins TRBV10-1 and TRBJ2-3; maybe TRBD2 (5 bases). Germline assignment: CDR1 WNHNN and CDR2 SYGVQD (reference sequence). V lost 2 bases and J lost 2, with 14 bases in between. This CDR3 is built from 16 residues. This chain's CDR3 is CASSEGWSGHTDTQYF. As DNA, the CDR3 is TGCGCCAGCAGTGAGGGATGGAGCGGCCACACAGATACGCAGTATTTT.

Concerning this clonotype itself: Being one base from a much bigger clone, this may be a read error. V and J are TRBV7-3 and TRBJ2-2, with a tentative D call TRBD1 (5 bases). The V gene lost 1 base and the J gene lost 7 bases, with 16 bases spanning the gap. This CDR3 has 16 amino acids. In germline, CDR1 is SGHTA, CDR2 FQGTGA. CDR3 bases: TGTGCCAGCAGCTTAAATCCCACAGGTGTAATCGGGGAGCTGTTTTTT. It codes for CASSLNPTGVIGELFF.

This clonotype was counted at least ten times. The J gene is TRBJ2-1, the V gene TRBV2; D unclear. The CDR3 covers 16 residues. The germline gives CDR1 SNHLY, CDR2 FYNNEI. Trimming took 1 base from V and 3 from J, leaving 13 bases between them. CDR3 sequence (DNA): TGTGCCAGCAGTGAAGTTTTAGCTCAGTACTACAATGAGCAGTTCTTC. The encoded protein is CASSEVLAQYYNEQFF.

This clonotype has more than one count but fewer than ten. In DNA, the CDR3 is TGTGCCAGCAGTCCCAGGACAGGGTTTAGCGCAGATACGCAGTATTTT. It encodes CASSPRTGFSADTQYF. The V call is TRBV2, the J call TRBJ2-3; 8 bases map to TRBD1. The J segment lost 4 bases and the V segment lost 5 bases, leaving 11 bases of the junction unmatched. Germline loops: CDR1 SNHLY, CDR2 FYNNEI. This CDR3 region has 16 residues.

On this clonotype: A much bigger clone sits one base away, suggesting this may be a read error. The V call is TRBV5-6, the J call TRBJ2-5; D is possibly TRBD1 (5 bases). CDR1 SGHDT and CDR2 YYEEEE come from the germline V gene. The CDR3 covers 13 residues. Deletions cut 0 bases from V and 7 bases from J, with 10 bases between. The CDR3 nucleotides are TGTGCCAGCAGCTTGGACAGAAGGGGGACCCAGTACTTC. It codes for CASSLDRRGTQYF.

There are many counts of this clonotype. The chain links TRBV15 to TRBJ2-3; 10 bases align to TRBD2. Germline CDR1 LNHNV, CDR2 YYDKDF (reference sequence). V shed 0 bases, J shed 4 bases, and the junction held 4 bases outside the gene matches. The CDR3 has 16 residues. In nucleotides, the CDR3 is TGTGCCACCAGCAGAGAGGGAACTAGCGGGGCAGATACGCAGTATTTT. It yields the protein CATSREGTSGADTQYF.